This entry lists 24 T cell receptor beta chains sequenced from one sample in a study of blood T cell repertoires in COVID-19. Profiled with immunoSEQ multiplex PCR; TCRdb holds only in-frame clones, not every one. The table includes over 200,000 clones, around 89% detected once. Sequenced material: PBMCs or T cells enriched from blood (not recorded which). Receptors originate from a woman in her thirties or forties with acute COVID-19.

A single count supports this clone. This sequence joins TRBV11-2 and TRBJ1-2; TRBD1 matches at 9 bases. From germline, CDR1 is SGHAT and CDR2 FQNNGV. There are 15 residues in the CDR3. With 5 bases clipped from V and 0 bases from J, the junction kept 4 bases outside the gene matches. CDR3 residues: CASSPDRGTNYGYTF. The CDR3 DNA sequence: TGTGCCAGCAGCCCCGACAGGGGGACTAACTATGGCTACACCTTC.

The V and J genes are TRBV16 and TRBJ1-5, with 7 bases lining up with TRBD1. J lost 5 bases, V lost 4 bases, and 8 bases had no gene match. The CDR3 spans 15 residues. Looked up from germline, CDR1 is KGHSY and CDR2 is FQNENV. The CDR3, as DNA: TGTGCCAGCAGCCCCCAGGGGGGTGGCTATCAGCCCCAGCATTTT. Its protein is CASSPQGGGYQPQHF.

The CDR3 region has the DNA TGTGCCTGGAGTGTAGTTCAGGCCACTGAAGCTTTCTTT. The encoded protein is CAWSVVQATEAFF. The chain joins TRBV30 to TRBJ1-1; no clear D gene. V was pared by 0 bases and J by 4 bases, with 9 bases between. The CDR3 length is 13 residues. Germline V gives CDR1 GTSNPN, CDR2 SVGIG (reference sequence).

The chain employs TRBV30 and TRBJ2-3, with 9 bases fitting TRBD2. The germline CDR1 and CDR2 sequences are GTSNPN and SVGIG (reference sequence). This CDR3 is built from 16 residues. Losses at the gene ends were 0 bases for V and 1 base for J; bases not matched to a gene: 5. Here the CDR3 reads CAWSVRQRGGTDTQYF. CDR3 sequence (DNA): TGTGCCTGGAGTGTACGACAGCGGGGGGGCACAGATACGCAGTATTTT.

This chain joins TRBV7-9 and TRBJ1-4; 9 nucleotides align to TRBD1. The CDR3 runs 14 residues. Germline CDR1 and CDR2: SEHNR and FQNEAQ (reference sequence). Trimming cost V 3 bases and J 6 bases; bases outside gene matches: 2. The CDR3 DNA follows: TGTGCCAGCAGCTTGGGACAGGGCTATGAAAAACTGTTTTTT. Its translation is CASSLGQGYEKLFF.

J is TRBJ2-7 and V is TRBV21-1; TRBD1 was called by the table and not checked on the DNA. TRBV21-1 is given as a pseudogene. CDR3 size: 16 residues. As DNA, the CDR3 is TGTGCCAGCAGCAAACGGCGCAGGGAAAGGTCCTACGAGCAGTACGTC. Residues: CASSKRRRERSYEQYV.

V usage is TRBV14 and J usage is TRBJ1-6; 7 bases match TRBD1. After removal of 1 base from V and 7 bases from J, the junction contained 4 bases not matched to a gene. This CDR3 spans 15 amino acids. CDR1 SGHDN and CDR2 FVKESK come from the germline V gene. CDR3 sequence (DNA): TGTGCCAGCAGCCAAGGAGCAGGGGGAAATTCACCCCTCCACTTT. Translated, it gives CASSQGAGGNSPLHF. Supplemented by reference TRBV14 and TRBJ1-6, the full variable domain reads EAGVTQFPSHSVIEKGQTVTLRCDPISGHDNLYWYRRVMGKEIKFLLHFVKESKQDESGMPNNRFLAERTGGTYSTLKVQPAELEDSGVYFCASSQGAGGNSPLHFGNGTRLTVT.

The V call is TRBV6-4, the J call TRBJ2-1; unclear D gene. V was pared by 2 bases and J by 5 bases, with 10 bases between. Germline loops: CDR1 MRHNA, CDR2 SNTAGT. The CDR3 runs to 14 residues. The CDR3 coding sequence is TGTGCCAGCAGTGACCAGGTCTCGAACAATGAGCAGTTCTTC. Translation gives CASSDQVSNNEQFF.

The rearrangement links TRBV5-1 to TRBJ2-2; 9 bases line up with TRBD1. The CDR3 has 16 amino acids. Germline loops: CDR1 SGHRS, CDR2 YFSETQ. The J segment lost 9 bases and the V segment lost 4 bases, leaving 13 bases of the junction unmatched. DNA of the CDR3: TGCGCCAGCAGCGGTCTTTGGACAGGGGAGGGCCGGGAGCTGTTTTTT. Encoded protein: CASSGLWTGEGRELFF.

This clone appeared a single time. This chain links TRBV7-9 with TRBJ1-3, with 7 positions matching TRBD1. With 4 bases clipped from V and 0 bases from J, the junction kept 15 bases outside the gene matches. The length of the CDR3 is 19 residues. Germline-derived CDR1 and CDR2 are SEHNR and FQNEAQ (reference sequence). The CDR3 nucleotides read TGTGCCAGCAGCTACCCGGGACAGAGACCAACACACTCTGGAAACACCATATATTTT. This gives the protein CASSYPGQRPTHSGNTIYF. Full variable domain (missing parts from reference TRBV7-9 and TRBJ1-3): DTGVSQNPRHKITKRGQNVTFRCDPISEHNRLYWYRQTLGQGPEFLTYFQNEAQLEKSRLLSDRFSAERPKGSFSTLEIQRTEQGDSAMYLCASSYPGQRPTHSGNTIYFGEGSWLTVV.

The rearrangement links TRBV9 to TRBJ2-7; 8 bases agree with TRBD2. Germline-derived CDR1 and CDR2 are SGDLS and YYNGEE. The J segment lost 2 bases and the V segment lost 2 bases, leaving 15 bases of the junction unmatched. CDR3 length: 18 amino acids. The CDR3 nucleotides read TGTGCCAGCAGCGTCCGATTAATCCGGGGGGGGAGGCCCTACGAGCAGTACGTC. Translation gives CASSVRLIRGGRPYEQYV.

The rearrangement links TRBV4-3 to TRBJ1-2; the D gene is possibly TRBD1 (6 bases). Germline loops: CDR1 LGHNA, CDR2 YSLEER. The CDR3 is made up of 16 amino acids. Trimming stripped 4 bases from V and 7 bases from J, with 22 bases between. The CDR3, as DNA: TGCGCCAGCAGCCCAGGGGCCTCCCCGGGAGGGGGTGGCTACACCTTC. It yields the protein CASSPGASPGGGGYTF.

CDR3 nucleotide sequence: TGTGCCAGCAGTGATCTGGGGCGTCTGATGGGAAACACCATATATTTT. Residues: CASSDLGRLMGNTIYF. V usage is TRBV2 and J usage is TRBJ1-3; D is perhaps TRBD1 (5 bases). The CDR3 has 16 residues. The germline V and J ends were trimmed by 3 bases and 4 bases, with 16 bases remaining between them. Germline assignment: CDR1 SNHLY and CDR2 FYNNEI.

J is TRBJ1-2 and V is TRBV3-1 (or the pseudogene TRBV3-2), with D perhaps matching TRBD1 (5 bases). The CDR3 totals 16 residues. The V gene lost 0 bases and the J gene lost 4 bases, with 15 bases spanning the gap. Germline values: CDR1 LGHDT, CDR2 YNNKEL (reference sequence). This CDR3 is CASSQDDRGGGYGYTF. CDR3 DNA sequence: TGTGCCAGCAGCCAAGATGATCGGGGGGGTGGCTATGGCTACACCTTC.

The chain uses TRBV19 and TRBJ2-2; 7 bases fit TRBD2. CDR1 is LNHDA, CDR2 SQIVND, per germline (reference sequence). This CDR3 region has 15 residues. Trimming cost V 6 bases and J 6 bases; bases outside gene matches: 10. This chain's CDR3 is CASSLTGGSAGELFF. In DNA form, the CDR3 reads TGTGCCAGTAGCCTGACCGGGGGGTCGGCCGGGGAGCTGTTTTTT. Drawing the rest from reference TRBV19 and TRBJ2-2, the complete variable domain is DGGITQSPKYLFRKEGQNVTLSCEQNLNHDAMYWYRQDPGQGLRLIYYSQIVNDFQKGDIAEGYSVSREKKESFPLTVTSAQKNPTAFYLCASSLTGGSAGELFFGEGSRLTVL.

The chain links TRBV24-1 to TRBJ2-2, with 13 bases identical to TRBD2. Germline-derived CDR1 and CDR2 are KGHDR and SFDVKD. The CDR3 is 16 amino acids. After removal of 4 bases from V and 6 bases from J, the junction contained 4 bases not matched to a gene. CDR3 region: CATSEVGLAGAGELFF. In DNA, the CDR3 is TGTGCCACCAGTGAGGTCGGACTAGCGGGAGCCGGGGAGCTGTTTTTT.

The chain is built from TRBV5-1 and TRBJ2-7, with 7 bases fitting TRBD1. V shed 1 base and J 0 bases; nucleotides not matched to a gene: 4. This CDR3 is built from 15 residues. Germline assignment: CDR1 SGHRS and CDR2 YFSETQ. This chain's CDR3 is CASSLSRDSSYEQYF. CDR3 nucleotides: TGCGCCAGCAGCTTGAGTAGGGACAGCTCCTACGAGCAGTACTTC.

The chain links TRBV19 to TRBJ2-2; 16 bases map to TRBD2. V shed 9 bases, J shed 4 bases, and the junction held 5 bases outside the gene matches. Germline V lookup: CDR1 LNHDA, CDR2 SQIVND (reference sequence). The CDR3 runs 16 residues. The CDR3 spells CASSGLAGGSTGELFF. The CDR3, as DNA: TGTGCCAGCTCGGGACTAGCGGGGGGGAGCACCGGGGAGCTGTTTTTT. The whole variable domain, remainder taken from reference TRBV19 and TRBJ2-2, is DGGITQSPKYLFRKEGQNVTLSCEQNLNHDAMYWYRQDPGQGLRLIYYSQIVNDFQKGDIAEGYSVSREKKESFPLTVTSAQKNPTAFYLCASSGLAGGSTGELFFGEGSRLTVL.

V is TRBV20-1 and J is TRBJ2-2; D remains ambiguous. V lost 3 bases and J 3 bases, leaving 8 bases between the germline ends. Germline lookup yields CDR1 DFQATT and CDR2 SNEGSKA (reference sequence). This CDR3 spans 13 amino acids. This CDR3 reads CSASDSYTGELFF. The CDR3 DNA reads TGCAGTGCTAGTGACTCTTACACCGGGGAGCTGTTTTTT.

The CDR3 nucleotides read TGTGCCAGCAGCGTTGGCCCGAGCGCGAACGTGCAGTATTTT. Protein product: CASSVGPSANVQYF. V and J are TRBV9 and TRBJ2-3; D is uncertain. Germline V gives CDR1 SGDLS, CDR2 YYNGEE. This CDR3 comprises 14 residues. V was trimmed by 2 bases and J by 11 bases, leaving 18 bases between them.

This clone came up once. V and J are TRBV7-9 and TRBJ1-3; no clear D gene. This CDR3 region has 15 residues. V gave up 0 bases and J gave up 4 bases, with 10 bases separating them. Germline V gene sequence: CDR1 SEHNR, CDR2 FQNEAQ (reference sequence). The CDR3 loop is CASSLAEAGGNTIYF. The DNA of the CDR3 is TGTGCCAGCAGCTTAGCTGAAGCGGGAGGAAACACCATATATTTT.

This chain joins TRBV4-3 and TRBJ2-2; D gene uncertain. The CDR3 spans 13 residues. The V end lost 0 bases, the J end lost 6 bases, and 5 bases lay between the germline ends. Germline V gives CDR1 LGHNA, CDR2 YSLEER. CDR3 residues: CASSQDVAGELFF. In DNA, the CDR3 is TGCGCCAGCAGCCAAGATGTAGCCGGGGAGCTGTTTTTT.

This rearrangement joins TRBV7-8 to TRBJ2-1; 14 bases fit TRBD2. The CDR3 runs to 19 residues. Germline CDR1 SGHVS, CDR2 FQNEAQ. J gave up 3 bases and V 1 base, and 8 bases lay outside the gene matches. The CDR3 reads CASSLGGLAGEVDYNEQFF. The CDR3 DNA is TGTGCCAGCAGCTTAGGGGGACTAGCGGGAGAAGTTGACTACAATGAGCAGTTCTTC.

The rearrangement links TRBV6-2 or TRBV6-3 to TRBJ2-1; 9 bases are shared with TRBD1. Germline CDR1 reads MNHEY; CDR2 reads SVGEGT. Trimming cost V 6 bases and J 2 bases; bases outside gene matches: 5. CDR3 length equals 15 residues. The CDR3 DNA follows: TGTGCCAGCAGCCAAACAGGGGGCGCCTACAATGAGCAGTTCTTC. As protein: CASSQTGGAYNEQFF.